The source of this T cell receptor beta chain is a study of tumor and adjacent non-tumor tissue in lung cancer. Whole-study results and caveats: Significantly higher TCR diversity was found in tumor than normal lung. In normal lung, the top 100 clones were significantly more dominant than in tumor.

The CDR3 is 15 residues long. Germline V gives CDR1 SGHAT, CDR2 FQDESV (reference sequence). TCRbeta libraries were built with three rounds of nested PCR, modified from ARM-PCR. MiXCR, applied by TCRdb to the multiplex PCR reads, yields one record per CDR3 protein. The table lists 85,000 or so distinct CDR3 sequences, 65% to 80% of them singletons. As for this clonotype: The antigen remains undetermined. One junction end disagrees with the germline gene, perhaps due to a read error.

No cell sorting was done before RNA was extracted from the tissue. The normal lung tissue was taken more than 3 cm from the tumor edge. Material: distant non-tumor lung tissue. The clonotype originates from a woman between 50 and 59 years old with non-small cell lung cancer. This rearrangement joins TRBV11-1 to TRBJ2-1; D not certain. The CDR3 DNA sequence: TGTGCCAGCAGCCTGACTCCTTGGACGGGCCATGAGCAGTTCTTT. Its protein product is CASSLTPWTGHEQFF.